Listed below are T cell receptor beta chains from one sample, sequenced in a study of radiotherapy plus CTLA-4 blockade in lung cancer. Clones were sequenced by immunoSEQ multiplex PCR, and TCRdb holds only the in-frame ones, with some missing. The table records more than 75,000 clones, 65% to 85% of them present only once. Sequenced material: peripheral blood, taken from a patient treated with radiotherapy plus ipilimumab. The receptors derive from a human donor with non-small cell lung cancer who had a partial response to radiotherapy plus ipilimumab. Some clones in this sample may be carry-over from other donors' samples. The CDR3 runs from the conserved cysteine through the conserved F or W. The D gene is left open where the match is weak. Not all rows give a size; the values are once, few, many and, for expanded clones, a class.

v_call	d_call	clone_size	j_call	cdr3_nt	cdr3_aa
TRBV7-3	.	.	TRBJ1-1	TGTGCCAGCAGCTTAGGGTTGGCACTGGAACTAGAAGCTTTCTTT	CASSLGLALELEAFF
TRBV28	TRBD2	.	TRBJ2-2	TGTGCCAGCAGTCCACCGGGACTAGCGGGGGGGTCGAACACCGGGGAGCTGTTTTTT	CASSPPGLAGGSNTGELFF
TRBV7-3	.	.	TRBJ2-7	TGTGCCAGCAGCTTAAGAGGGGGGGGCGAGCAGTACTTC	CASSLRGGGEQYF
TRBV7-9	TRBD1	.	TRBJ1-1	TGTGCCAGCAGCTTAGTAGGGGGCTTAAACACTGAAGCTTTCTTT	CASSLVGGLNTEAFF
TRBV10-3	.	.	TRBJ2-3	TGTGCCATCAGTGAAGCTGGACAGATCACAGATACGCAGTATTTT	CAISEAGQITDTQYF
TRBV19	TRBD1	.	TRBJ2-6	TGTGCCAGTAGTATAACAGGGGGGTCTGGGGCCAACGTCCTGACTTTC	CASSITGGSGANVLTF
TRBV15	.	.	TRBJ2-1	TGTGCCACCAGCAGAGATGGTGGCCTTGTTGATGGCGGCAATGAGCAGTTCTTC	CATSRDGGLVDGGNEQFF
TRBV6-6	TRBD1	.	TRBJ2-7	TGTGCCAGCAGTTATGCAGGGGGTGGCGAGCAGTACTTC	CASSYAGGGEQYF
TRBV5-5	.	.	TRBJ2-6	TGTGCCAGCAGGATCATCAGCTCTGGGGCCAACGTCCTGACTTTC	CASRIISSGANVLTF
TRBV5-1	.	.	TRBJ1-1	TGCGCCAGCAGCTTGGGACAGACTGAAGCTTTCTTT	CASSLGQTEAFF
TRBV6-5	TRBD2	.	TRBJ2-5	TGTGCCAGCAGGTTGAGACTAGCGACCGAAGAGACCCAGTACTTC	CASRLRLATEETQYF
TRBV15	.	once	TRBJ2-2	TGTGCCACCAGCACTAGACGCCAGGGGAGCGGGGAGCTGTTTTTT	CATSTRRQGSGELFF
TRBV5-1	.	.	TRBJ2-3	TGCGCCAGCAGCTTGGACTCGCGGAGCACAGATACGCAGTATTTT	CASSLDSRSTDTQYF
TRBV29-1	TRBD1	.	TRBJ1-2	TGCAGCGTCGAAGAAGACAGGGTCTTCTATGGCTACACCTTC	CSVEEDRVFYGYTF
TRBV11-2	.	.	TRBJ1-6	TGTGCCAGCAGCCCTAGGGGGAGTGGATCACCCCTCCACTTT	CASSPRGSGSPLHF
TRBV5-4	TRBD2	.	TRBJ2-1	TGTGCCAGCAGCTTACGGACTAGCGGGACCGATGAGCAGTTCTTC	CASSLRTSGTDEQFF
TRBV30	TRBD1	.	TRBJ1-2	TGTGCCTGGAGTCGACAGGGGGTGAACTATGGCTACACCTTC	CAWSRQGVNYGYTF
TRBV6-1	TRBD2	.	TRBJ2-5	TGTGCCAGCAGCTTCGGGACTAGCGGGGACGAGACCCAGTACTTC	CASSFGTSGDETQYF
TRBV7-9	.	.	TRBJ1-1	TGTGCCGTCCGTCTACCTGCAGGGAACACTGAAGCTTTCTTT	CAVRLPAGNTEAFF
TRBV19	.	.	TRBJ1-1	TGTGCCAGTACACAGAACAGGGATGTCAATACAGCTTTCTTT	CASTQNRDVNTAFF
TRBV11-2	.	.	TRBJ2-1	TGTGCCAGCAGCGTAAACGGTTACAATGAGCAGTTCTTC	CASSVNGYNEQFF
TRBV6-5	TRBD1	.	TRBJ1-1	TGTGCCAGCAGACTCGGACAGGGGGACACTGAAGCTTTCTTT	CASRLGQGDTEAFF
TRBV7-9	TRBD2	.	TRBJ2-7	TGTGCCAGCAGCTACGGGGGGGAGCAGTACTTC	CASSYGGEQYF
TRBV27	TRBD2	.	TRBJ2-2	TGTGCCAGCAGTTTATGGGGACTAGCGGGGGCTAGGGGGGAGCTGTTTTTT	CASSLWGLAGARGELFF
TRBV2	.	once	TRBJ1-2	TGTGCCAGCAGTGGGAGTCCCGTAGCCTACTATGGCTACACCTTC	CASSGSPVAYYGYTF
TRBV7-3	.	.	TRBJ2-2	TGTGCCAGCAGACAGGGTCCGCACACCGGGGAGCTGTTTTTT	CASRQGPHTGELFF
TRBV29-1	.	.	TRBJ2-5	TGCAGCGTTGAAGTCAACCAAGAGACCCAGTACTTC	CSVEVNQETQYF
TRBV18	TRBD1	once	TRBJ2-1	TGTGCCAGCTCACCACTGACAGGGGATGAGCAGTTCTTC	CASSPLTGDEQFF
TRBV6-6	TRBD1	.	TRBJ1-4	TGTGCCAGCAGCGGGACAGAAGGGGAAAAACTGTTTTTT	CASSGTEGEKLFF
TRBV6-1	.	.	TRBJ1-2	TGTGCCAGCAGTGCCAGGGGAAAGATGAACTATGGCTACACCTTC	CASSARGKMNYGYTF
TRBV19	TRBD1	.	TRBJ1-5	TGTGCCAGTACCCCGGGACAGGGAAACAATCAGCCCCAGCATTTT	CASTPGQGNNQPQHF
TRBV4-2	TRBD1	once	TRBJ2-7	TGTGCCAGCAGCCAACGACAGGGGTACGAGCAGTACTTC	CASSQRQGYEQYF
TRBV5-1	TRBD1	.	TRBJ2-3	TGCGCCAGCAGCTCCGAGGGGGCCACAGATACGCAGTATTTT	CASSSEGATDTQYF
TRBV2	TRBD1	few	TRBJ2-7	TGTGCCAGCAGGGAGGGACAGGGGTTTTCATACGAGCAGTACTTC	CASREGQGFSYEQYF
TRBV29-1	TRBD2	.	TRBJ2-5	TGCAGCGTTGAAGATCGCGGGAGGGCCGAAGAGACCCAGTACTTC	CSVEDRGRAEETQYF
TRBV19	.	.	TRBJ2-7	TGTGCCAGTAGTAATGGGTACGCGGACGAGCAGTACTTC	CASSNGYADEQYF
TRBV5-6	.	few	TRBJ2-1	TGTGCCAGCAGCCGCTGGGGCGGGGATTACAATGAGCAGTTCTTC	CASSRWGGDYNEQFF
TRBV28	.	.	TRBJ1-1	TGTGCCAGCAGTTGGGGGGAAGTAGGCAACACTGAAGCTTTCTTT	CASSWGEVGNTEAFF
TRBV2	TRBD1	few	TRBJ1-6	TGTGCCAGCAGTTTAAGACAGGGTACAGCACCCCTCCACTTT	CASSLRQGTAPLHF
TRBV5-4	TRBD1	once	TRBJ2-1	TGTGCCAGCAGCTTGAGGGGGCAGGTACTGTTCTTC	CASSLRGQVLFF
TRBV7-3	.	.	TRBJ2-2	TGTGCCAGCAGGCCCATCCTGGGAGGGAACACCGGGGAGCTGTTTTTT	CASRPILGGNTGELFF
TRBV7-8	TRBD1	few	TRBJ1-6	TGTGCCAGCAGCTTAAAGGGGGCTTTAAATTCACCCCTCCACTTT	CASSLKGALNSPLHF
TRBV9	TRBD2	few	TRBJ2-4	TGTGCCAGCAGCCCCAGGGGACTAGCGGGCGGAGATAAAAACATTCAGTACTTC	CASSPRGLAGGDKNIQYF
TRBV7-9	.	.	TRBJ1-1	TGTGCCAGCAGCTTAGGGGCCGTGAACACTGAAGCTTTCTTT	CASSLGAVNTEAFF
TRBV6-5	.	few	TRBJ1-1	TGTGCCAGCAGAGACCGGCGACAGAACACTGAAGCTTTCTTT	CASRDRRQNTEAFF
TRBV6-5	.	.	TRBJ1-1	TGTGCCAGCAGTTACTCGAGGACATCTGAAGCTTTCTTT	CASSYSRTSEAFF
TRBV5-1	TRBD2	.	TRBJ2-5	TGCGCCAGCAGCTTGGAGGTAGCGGGAGGTGGCCTAGGAGAGACCCAGTACTTC	CASSLEVAGGGLGETQYF
TRBV18	.	few	TRBJ1-1	TGTGCCAGCTCATTTTCAGAGAACACTGAAGCTTTCTTT	CASSFSENTEAFF
TRBV2	TRBD1	.	TRBJ2-4	TGTGCCAGCAGTCCCTTGACAGGGGCCATTCAGTACTTC	CASSPLTGAIQYF
TRBV29-1	.	few	TRBJ1-1	TGCAGCGTTGTATTGGGGGTCGGGGGGACTGAAGCTTTCTTT	CSVVLGVGGTEAFF
TRBV7-9	.	.	TRBJ2-1	TGTGCCAGCAGCTTAGAGACGGGGGGCACTTACAATGAGCAGTTCTTC	CASSLETGGTYNEQFF
TRBV18	.	.	TRBJ2-2	TGTGCCAGCTCACCTGATATGGGAGACGGGGAGCTGTTTTTT	CASSPDMGDGELFF
TRBV5-4	TRBD1	few	TRBJ1-4	TGTGCCAGCAGCCGGGACAGGGATGAAAAACTGTTTTTT	CASSRDRDEKLFF
TRBV6-1	.	few	TRBJ2-2	TGTGCCAGCAGAACTTATGGGGAGCTGTTTTTT	CASRTYGELFF
TRBV27	TRBD1	once	TRBJ1-1	TGTGCCAGCAGTCCCCGACAGGGAACTTTTGAAGCTTTCTTT	CASSPRQGTFEAFF
TRBV7-8	.	.	TRBJ1-1	TGTGCCAGCAGCTTACAGGGTAACACTGAAGCTTTCTTT	CASSLQGNTEAFF
TRBV5-5	TRBD2	.	TRBJ2-3	TGTGCCAGCATCTCTGGGGGGGTATGGACAGATACGCAGTATTTT	CASISGGVWTDTQYF
TRBV5-4	TRBD2	.	TRBJ2-3	TGTGCCAGCAGCAATAGCGGGAGTCGGAGCACAGATACGCAGTATTTT	CASSNSGSRSTDTQYF